The rows below give T cell receptor beta chains drawn from one sample of a study of blood T cell repertoires in COVID-19. TCRdb's copy holds only in-frame clones and misses some; the assay was immunoSEQ multiplex PCR. This table has 400,000 to 550,000 clones, nearly 90% appearing once. The sample was PBMCs or T cells enriched from blood (not recorded which). These receptors originate from a woman between 18 and 30 years old with acute COVID-19. Each CDR3 is given with its conserved first and last residue.

v_gene	CDR3aa
TRBV6-5	CVTRRGINYGYTF
TRBV6-1	CASSEALRTDGNTIYF
TRBV27	CATQGLAGQDTQYF
TRBV3-1/TRBV3-2	CASSPRDSFSYEQYF
TRBV3-1/TRBV3-2	CASSQGPVRGQPQHF
TRBV7-3	CASSPGETYEQYF
TRBV4-3	CASSLTTSGTGNEQFF
TRBV30	CAWQNRGLSGNTIYF
TRBV28	CASSLSGGNEKLFF
TRBV27	CASRTGGPNQPQHF
TRBV19	CASSSGSGSSYEQYF
TRBV6-2/TRBV6-3	CASSYDSGYTF
TRBV13	CASSLEGQGGYEQYF
TRBV27	CASSPRWVGNQPQHF